The rows below give T cell receptor beta chains drawn from one sample of a study of T cell clones after liver transplantation. TCRdb's copy holds only in-frame clones and misses some; the assay was immunoSEQ multiplex PCR. There are about 21,000 clones in the sample; 90% to 95% occur only once, and more than 20% lies in the top ten. The sample here was CD8+ T cells from blood, taken nearly 26 months after liver transplant. All receptors come from a human patient who received a liver transplant. The graft donor may have given rise to some T cells. CDR3s include the opening cysteine and the closing phenylalanine or tryptophan. A D gene is named only where the DNA matches it firmly. Only part of the rows carry a size: once, few, many, or a class if the clone is expanded.

j_gene: TRBJ2-1
v_gene: TRBV9
len: 15
d_gene: .
abundance: few
CDR3nt: TGTGCCAGCAGCGTAGCAGGGGACTCCTACAATGAGCAGTTCTTC
CDR3aa: CASSVAGDSYNEQFF

j_gene: TRBJ2-1
v_gene: TRBV28
len: 14
d_gene: TRBD2
abundance: .
CDR3nt: TGTGCCAGCAGTTTATTACTAGCGGGAAATGAGCAGTTCTTC
CDR3aa: CASSLLLAGNEQFF

j_gene: TRBJ2-2
v_gene: TRBV27
len: 15
d_gene: .
abundance: once
CDR3nt: TGTGCCAGCAGTTTGGGAGGCAGGAACACCGGGGAGCTGTTTTTT
CDR3aa: CASSLGGRNTGELFF

j_gene: TRBJ2-7
v_gene: TRBV27
len: 13
d_gene: .
abundance: .
CDR3nt: TGTGCCAGCAGAGAGAGAGGGACCTACGAGCAGTACTTC
CDR3aa: CASRERGTYEQYF

j_gene: TRBJ2-5
v_gene: TRBV7-3
len: 15
d_gene: .
abundance: .
CDR3nt: TGTGCCAGCAGCCAATCGTACAGGGAGGAAGAGACCCAGTACTTC
CDR3aa: CASSQSYREEETQYF

j_gene: TRBJ1-4
v_gene: TRBV27
len: 16
d_gene: .
abundance: .
CDR3nt: TGTGCCAGCAGTCGCCTAGGGAGGATACAGGGAGAAAAACTGTTTTTT
CDR3aa: CASSRLGRIQGEKLFF

j_gene: TRBJ2-1
v_gene: TRBV11-2
len: 17
d_gene: TRBD2
abundance: .
CDR3nt: TGTGCCAGCAGCTCCCACGGACTAGCGGGAGGTCTCAATGAGCAGTTCTTC
CDR3aa: CASSSHGLAGGLNEQFF

j_gene: TRBJ1-4
v_gene: TRBV4-3
len: 15
d_gene: .
abundance: .
CDR3nt: TGCGCCAGCAGCCAAGAATCCTTGTTAAGTGAAAAACTGTTTTTT
CDR3aa: CASSQESLLSEKLFF

j_gene: TRBJ2-2
v_gene: TRBV11-3
len: 12
d_gene: .
abundance: .
CDR3nt: TGTGCCAGCAGCTTAGTCGCCGGGGAGCTGTTTTTT
CDR3aa: CASSLVAGELFF

j_gene: TRBJ2-3
v_gene: TRBV5-1
len: 14
d_gene: TRBD2
abundance: .
CDR3nt: TGCGCCAGCAGCGAGCGGGGGAGCACAGATACGCAGTATTTT
CDR3aa: CASSERGSTDTQYF

j_gene: TRBJ1-2
v_gene: TRBV10-3
len: 13
d_gene: .
abundance: .
CDR3nt: TGTGCCATCGGCGGGGGGCAGTCCTATGGCTACACCTTC
CDR3aa: CAIGGGQSYGYTF

j_gene: TRBJ1-3
v_gene: TRBV9
len: 15
d_gene: .
abundance: once
CDR3nt: TGTGCCAGCAGCGGCCCGGGAAGCTCTGGAAACACCATATATTTT
CDR3aa: CASSGPGSSGNTIYF

j_gene: TRBJ2-1
v_gene: TRBV7-8
len: 14
d_gene: .
abundance: .
CDR3nt: TGTGCCAGCAGCTTAGTATCAAACCCTGAGAAATGGTTCTTC
CDR3aa: CASSLVSNPEKWFF

j_gene: TRBJ1-1
v_gene: TRBV27
len: 13
d_gene: TRBD1
abundance: .
CDR3nt: TGTGCCAGCAGTTTAACAGGGGTTGCTGAAGCTTTCTTT
CDR3aa: CASSLTGVAEAFF

j_gene: TRBJ2-3
v_gene: TRBV25-1
len: 12
d_gene: .
abundance: .
CDR3nt: TGTGCCAGCAGTGACCTTAGAGATACGCAGTATTTT
CDR3aa: CASSDLRDTQYF

j_gene: TRBJ2-7
v_gene: TRBV11-3
len: 14
d_gene: .
abundance: .
CDR3nt: TGTGCCAGCAGCTCAACCGGGCCGCACTACGAGCAGTACTTC
CDR3aa: CASSSTGPHYEQYF

j_gene: TRBJ2-1
v_gene: TRBV9
len: 14
d_gene: .
abundance: .
CDR3nt: TGTGCCAGCAGCGAACCCTGGGGGGACAATGAGCAGTTCTTC
CDR3aa: CASSEPWGDNEQFF